Included here is one T cell receptor (beta chain) sequence, with context. This entry belongs to a study of CD8 T cells in Susac syndrome. Sequencing of TCR beta covered CD8+ and CD4+ T cells obtained from blood. Germline lookup yields CDR1 DFQATT and CDR2 SNEGSKA (reference sequence). The ends were cut back, 3 bases at V and 5 bases at J, with 14 bases in the middle. The length of the CDR3 is 14 residues. The RNA input was about 0.5 to 1 ug, and it was reverse transcribed with random hexamers. Via MiXCR, TCRdb re-called the immunoSEQ multiplex PCR reads, giving one row per CDR3 protein. In the table there are 95,000 to 150,000 distinct CDR3 sequences, around 94% of which are singletons.

The gene calls are TRBV20-1 and TRBJ2-1; either TRBD1 or TRBD2 may fit D (5 bases each). The sequence derives from a human donor with Susac syndrome. Sequenced: CD8+ T cells from PBMCs. The CDR3 region has the DNA TGCAGTGCTAGGGAAATCCGGGACCACAATGAGCAGTTCTTC. This translates into CSAREIRDHNEQFF.